This T cell receptor beta chain was obtained from a study of shared clonotypes between healthy human individuals. General study findings and limits: A generally larger estimated richness was seen in naive subsets than in memory subsets.

Some clones are missing from TCRdb's copy, which holds only in-frame ones; the method was immunoSEQ multiplex PCR. The sample yields 190,000 or so clones, 60% to 75% seen once. As regards this clone: Its antigen remains unidentified.

Germline V lookup: CDR1 KGHSH, CDR2 LQKENI. This CDR3 has 15 residues. Trimming removed 0 bases at V and 0 bases at J, with 8 bases between. None of the donors, who were healthy HIV-negative adults, had recently had acute infections or vaccinations. Every donor was a Caucasian adult from Nashville, Tennessee. Memory CD4+ cells were the fraction left after CD45RA+ naive selection. The chain uses TRBV18 and TRBJ1-1; D might be TRBD1 (5 bases). Sequencing used memory CD4+ T cells sorted from blood. This sample's subset: CD45RA-negative fraction. The receptor was derived from a man aged 25-45 years in good health. CDR3 loop: CASSPPGRMNTEAFF. The CDR3 DNA reads TGTGCCAGCTCACCACCGGGACGCATGAACACTGAAGCTTTCTTT.